This TCR beta chain is from a study of CD8 T cells in ankylosing spondylitis (dated by TCRdb to 2016 to 2017). With regard to the full study: The study profiled T cell receptor beta repertoires in healthy donors and ankylosing spondylitis patients to find disease-linked TCR variants. The full study cohort comprised about 24 ankylosing spondylitis patients and 110 or so healthy donors. Peripheral blood samples were taken, and synovial fluid was additionally collected from ankylosing spondylitis patients. Overall results and qualifications from the work: Blood from ankylosing spondylitis patients appeared to be characterized by a TCR beta motif made up of 8 or 9 highly homologous amino acid variants. The disease-linked clones had a CD8+ phenotype and were found at relatively low frequencies in peripheral blood. Some TCR beta motif variants had previously been reported in synovial fluid and blood of reactive arthritis patients, which suggested common disease-initiation mechanisms. According to the report, matched synovial fluid samples from ankylosing spondylitis patients were significantly enriched for the disease-linked clones.

This clonotype was counted only a few times. The specificity of this receptor is unknown. The input lacks base qualities; no much larger clone sits a single base away. Sequencing took place on an Illumina HiSeq 2500. TCR beta libraries were prepared by quantitative 5'-RACE with molecular barcodes. As for the authors' bioinformatics: To identify disease-linked TCR variants, a new computational method was used, one built on a probabilistic model of VDJ rearrangement. TCRdb reran the public reads through fastp at Q25 and MiXCR, keeping productive beta chains. A single entry per CDR3 protein holds the most common genes and DNA from its merged rows. TCRdb's processing, not the study's, gives the V and J calls here. A total of over 600,000 distinct CDR3 sequences appear in this sample, about 20% of them only once. Of the sample, 15% to 20% is held by the ten largest clones. Cut back by 2 bases and 0 bases, the V and J ends lie 14 bases apart. The CDR3, cysteine through phenylalanine, is 15 amino acids long. The DNA shown is the 45-base CDR3, in frame from base 1. CDR1 is given as GTSNPN and CDR2 as SVGIG, both from the germline V gene (reference sequence).

Recombination joined TRBV30 with TRBJ2-7, with an unclear D gene assignment. The TCR originated in a male donor with ankylosing spondylitis. The sequenced sample consisted of blood, either unsorted or a sorted T cell fraction (not recorded which). The sequence in DNA is TGTGCCTGGAGTAAGCCCCCTCGAAGCTCCTACGAGCAGTACTTC. It is translated as CAWSKPPRSSYEQYF.